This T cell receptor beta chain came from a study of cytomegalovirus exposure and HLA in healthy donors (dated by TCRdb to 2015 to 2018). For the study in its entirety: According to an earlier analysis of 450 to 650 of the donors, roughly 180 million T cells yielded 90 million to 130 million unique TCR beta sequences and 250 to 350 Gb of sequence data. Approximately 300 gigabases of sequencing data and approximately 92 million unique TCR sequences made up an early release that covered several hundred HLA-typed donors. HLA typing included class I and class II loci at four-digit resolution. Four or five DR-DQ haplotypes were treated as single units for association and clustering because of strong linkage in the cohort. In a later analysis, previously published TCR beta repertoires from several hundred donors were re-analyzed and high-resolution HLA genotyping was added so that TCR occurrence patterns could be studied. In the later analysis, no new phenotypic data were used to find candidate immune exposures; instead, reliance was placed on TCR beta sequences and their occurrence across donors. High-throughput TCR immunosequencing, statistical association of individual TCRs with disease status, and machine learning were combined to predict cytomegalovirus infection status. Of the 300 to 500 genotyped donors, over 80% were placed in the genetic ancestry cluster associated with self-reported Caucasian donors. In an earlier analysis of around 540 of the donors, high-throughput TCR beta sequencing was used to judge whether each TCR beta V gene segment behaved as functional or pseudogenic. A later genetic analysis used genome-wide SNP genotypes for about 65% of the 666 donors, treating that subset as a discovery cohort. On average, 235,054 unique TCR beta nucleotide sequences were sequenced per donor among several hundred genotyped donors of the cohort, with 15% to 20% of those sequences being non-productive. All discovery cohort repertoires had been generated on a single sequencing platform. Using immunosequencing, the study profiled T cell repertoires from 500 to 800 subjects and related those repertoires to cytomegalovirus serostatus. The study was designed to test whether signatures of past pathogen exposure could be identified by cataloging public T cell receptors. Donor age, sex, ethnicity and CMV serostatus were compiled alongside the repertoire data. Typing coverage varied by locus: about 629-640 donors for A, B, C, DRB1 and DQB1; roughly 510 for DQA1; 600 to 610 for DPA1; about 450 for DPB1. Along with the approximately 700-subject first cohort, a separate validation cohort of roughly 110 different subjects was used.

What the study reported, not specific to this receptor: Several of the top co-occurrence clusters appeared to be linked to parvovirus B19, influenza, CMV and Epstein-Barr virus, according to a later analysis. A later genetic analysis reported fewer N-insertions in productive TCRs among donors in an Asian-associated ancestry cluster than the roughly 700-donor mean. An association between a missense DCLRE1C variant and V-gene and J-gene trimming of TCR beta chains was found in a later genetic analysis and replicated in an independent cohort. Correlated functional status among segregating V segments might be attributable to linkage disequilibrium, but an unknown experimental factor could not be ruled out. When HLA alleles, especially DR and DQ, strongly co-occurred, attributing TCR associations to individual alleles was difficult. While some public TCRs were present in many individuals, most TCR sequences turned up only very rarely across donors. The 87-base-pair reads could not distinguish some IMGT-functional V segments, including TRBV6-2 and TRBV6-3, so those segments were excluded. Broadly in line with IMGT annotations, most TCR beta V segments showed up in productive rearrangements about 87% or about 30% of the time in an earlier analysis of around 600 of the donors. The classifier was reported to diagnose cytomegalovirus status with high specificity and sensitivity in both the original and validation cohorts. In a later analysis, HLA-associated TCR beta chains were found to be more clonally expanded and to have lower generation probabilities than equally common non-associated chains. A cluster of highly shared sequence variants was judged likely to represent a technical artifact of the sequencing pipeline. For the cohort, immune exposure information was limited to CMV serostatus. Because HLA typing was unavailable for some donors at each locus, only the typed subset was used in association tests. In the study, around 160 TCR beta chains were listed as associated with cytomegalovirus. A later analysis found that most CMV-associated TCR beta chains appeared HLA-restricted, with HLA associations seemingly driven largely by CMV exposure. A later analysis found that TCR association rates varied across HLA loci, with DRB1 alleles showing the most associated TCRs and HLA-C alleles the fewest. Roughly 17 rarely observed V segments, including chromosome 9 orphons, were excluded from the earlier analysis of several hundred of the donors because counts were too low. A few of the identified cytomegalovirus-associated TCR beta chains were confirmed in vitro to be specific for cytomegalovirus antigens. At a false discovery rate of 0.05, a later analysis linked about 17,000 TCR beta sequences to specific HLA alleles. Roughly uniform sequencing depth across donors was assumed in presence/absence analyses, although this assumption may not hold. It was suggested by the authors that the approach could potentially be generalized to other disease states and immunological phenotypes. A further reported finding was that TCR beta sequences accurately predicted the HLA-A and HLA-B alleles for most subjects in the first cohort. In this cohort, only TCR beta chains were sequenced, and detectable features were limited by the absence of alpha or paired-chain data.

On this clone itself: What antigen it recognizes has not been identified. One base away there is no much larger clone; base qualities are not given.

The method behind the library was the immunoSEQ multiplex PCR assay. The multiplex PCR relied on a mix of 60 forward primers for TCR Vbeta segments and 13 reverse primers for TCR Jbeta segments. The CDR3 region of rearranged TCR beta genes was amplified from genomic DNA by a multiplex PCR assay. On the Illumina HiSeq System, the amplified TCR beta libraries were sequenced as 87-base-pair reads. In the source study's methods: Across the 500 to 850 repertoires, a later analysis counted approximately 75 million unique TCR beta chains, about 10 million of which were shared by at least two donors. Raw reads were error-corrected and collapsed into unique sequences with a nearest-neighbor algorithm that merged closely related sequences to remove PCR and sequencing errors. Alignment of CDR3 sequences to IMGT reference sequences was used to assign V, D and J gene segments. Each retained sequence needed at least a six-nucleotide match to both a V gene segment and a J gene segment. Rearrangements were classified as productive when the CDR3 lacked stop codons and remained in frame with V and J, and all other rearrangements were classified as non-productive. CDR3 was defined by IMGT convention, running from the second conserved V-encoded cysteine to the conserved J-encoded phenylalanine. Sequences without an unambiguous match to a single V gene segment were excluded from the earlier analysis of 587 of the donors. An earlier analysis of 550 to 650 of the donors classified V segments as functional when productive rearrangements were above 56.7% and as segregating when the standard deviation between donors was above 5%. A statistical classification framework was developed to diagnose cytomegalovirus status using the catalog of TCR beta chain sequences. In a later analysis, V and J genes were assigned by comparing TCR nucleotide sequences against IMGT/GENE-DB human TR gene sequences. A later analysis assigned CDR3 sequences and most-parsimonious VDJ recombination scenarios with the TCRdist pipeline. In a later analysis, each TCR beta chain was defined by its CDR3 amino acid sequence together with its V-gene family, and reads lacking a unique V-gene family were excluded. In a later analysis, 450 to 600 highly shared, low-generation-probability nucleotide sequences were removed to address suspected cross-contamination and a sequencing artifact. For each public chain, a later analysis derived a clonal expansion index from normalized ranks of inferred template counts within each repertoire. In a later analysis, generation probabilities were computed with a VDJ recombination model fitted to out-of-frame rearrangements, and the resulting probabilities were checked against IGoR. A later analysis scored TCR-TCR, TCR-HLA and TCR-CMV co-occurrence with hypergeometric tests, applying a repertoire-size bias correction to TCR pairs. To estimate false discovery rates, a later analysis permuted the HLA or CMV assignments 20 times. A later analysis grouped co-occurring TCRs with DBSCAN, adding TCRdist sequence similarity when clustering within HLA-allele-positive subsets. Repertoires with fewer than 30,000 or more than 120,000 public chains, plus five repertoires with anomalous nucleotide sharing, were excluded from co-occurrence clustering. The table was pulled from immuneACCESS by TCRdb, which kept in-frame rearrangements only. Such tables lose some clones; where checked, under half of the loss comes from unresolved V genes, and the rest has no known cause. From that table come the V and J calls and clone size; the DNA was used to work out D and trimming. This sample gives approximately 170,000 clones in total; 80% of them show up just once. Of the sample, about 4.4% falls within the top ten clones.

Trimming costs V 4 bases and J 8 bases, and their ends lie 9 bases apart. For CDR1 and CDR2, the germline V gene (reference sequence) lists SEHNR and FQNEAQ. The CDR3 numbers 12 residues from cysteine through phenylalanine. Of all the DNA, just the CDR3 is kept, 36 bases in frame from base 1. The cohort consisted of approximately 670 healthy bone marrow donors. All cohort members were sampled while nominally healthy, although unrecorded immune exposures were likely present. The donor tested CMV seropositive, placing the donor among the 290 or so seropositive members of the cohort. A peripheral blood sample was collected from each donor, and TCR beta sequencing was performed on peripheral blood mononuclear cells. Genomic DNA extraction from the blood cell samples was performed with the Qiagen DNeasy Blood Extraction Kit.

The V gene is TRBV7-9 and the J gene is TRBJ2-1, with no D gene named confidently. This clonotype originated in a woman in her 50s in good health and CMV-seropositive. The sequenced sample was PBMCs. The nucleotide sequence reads TGTGCCAGCAGCTCAAACGGTGATGAGCAGTTCTTC. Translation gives CASSSNGDEQFF.